These T cell receptor beta chains were read from a single sample in a study of CD8+CD57+ T cells in acquired aplastic anemia. One entry per CDR3 protein results from TCRdb running MiXCR on the reads. This sample has approximately 300,000 distinct CDR3 sequences; 50% to 65% occur once, and the top ten carry around 1.3%. What was sequenced was sorted CD4+, CD8+, or CD8+CD57+ T cells (not recorded which) from PBMCs. All receptors derive from a human donor with aplastic anemia. The CDR3 runs from the conserved cysteine through the conserved F or W. The D gene is left open where the match is weak. Where a row states a size, it is once, few, many or the class of an expanded clone; other rows omit it.

clone size: once
J gene: TRBJ1-5
V gene: TRBV24-1
D gene: .
CDR3 DNA: TGTGCCACCAGCCACAGGGATCCCCATCAGCCCCAGCATTTT
CDR3 protein: CATSHRDPHQPQHF

clone size: .
J gene: TRBJ2-2
V gene: TRBV5-1
D gene: .
CDR3 DNA: TGTGCCAGCAGCTTAGTGGGGCTCACCGGGGAGCTGTTTTTT
CDR3 protein: CASSLVGLTGELFF

clone size: few
J gene: TRBJ2-1
V gene: TRBV10-3
D gene: TRBD2
CDR3 DNA: TGTGCCATCAGTGTCTTAGCGGGAAATGAGCAGTTCTTC
CDR3 protein: CAISVLAGNEQFF

clone size: .
J gene: TRBJ1-1
V gene: TRBV6-4
D gene: .
CDR3 DNA: TGTGCCAGCAGTGACCATGACACCTCCGAAGCTTTCTTT
CDR3 protein: CASSDHDTSEAFF

clone size: .
J gene: TRBJ2-2
V gene: TRBV9
D gene: .
CDR3 DNA: TGTGCCAGCAGCGTAGGGGGGCACACCGGGGAGCTGTTTTTT
CDR3 protein: CASSVGGHTGELFF

clone size: .
J gene: TRBJ2-4
V gene: TRBV19
D gene: TRBD2
CDR3 DNA: TGTGCCAGTCAGACTAGCGGGGGGCCTTATGGCATTCAGTACTTC
CDR3 protein: CASQTSGGPYGIQYF

clone size: .
J gene: TRBJ1-2
V gene: TRBV5-1
D gene: .
CDR3 DNA: TGCGCCAGCAGCTTGATGACTAGCGGGAGCAATGGCTACACCTTC
CDR3 protein: CASSLMTSGSNGYTF

clone size: .
J gene: TRBJ2-1
V gene: TRBV15
D gene: .
CDR3 DNA: TGTGCCACCAGCAGTACGCCCGGGAATGAGCAGTTCTTC
CDR3 protein: CATSSTPGNEQFF

clone size: .
J gene: TRBJ1-5
V gene: TRBV24-1
D gene: .
CDR3 DNA: TGTGCCACCAGTGGGGGTGATGGGAGTGATGGCCAGCATTTT
CDR3 protein: CATSGGDGSDGQHF

clone size: many
J gene: TRBJ2-1
V gene: TRBV5-1
D gene: TRBD1
CDR3 DNA: TGCGCCAGCAGCTGGACAGGGATTAACTACAATGAGCAGTTCTTC
CDR3 protein: CASSWTGINYNEQFF

clone size: .
J gene: TRBJ1-1
V gene: TRBV29-1
D gene: .
CDR3 DNA: TGCAGCGTTGATGATGGGGTGTCAAGGAACACTGAAGCTTTCTTT
CDR3 protein: CSVDDGVSRNTEAFF

clone size: few
J gene: TRBJ2-7
V gene: TRBV10-3
D gene: TRBD2
CDR3 DNA: TGTGCCATCAGTGAGCCTTGGACTAGCGGCTACGAGCAGTACTTC
CDR3 protein: CAISEPWTSGYEQYF

clone size: .
J gene: TRBJ1-3
V gene: TRBV7-6
D gene: .
CDR3 DNA: TGTGCCAGCAGCTTAGTCGACAGTTCAGGGCCCACTGGAAACACCATATATTTT
CDR3 protein: CASSLVDSSGPTGNTIYF

clone size: many
J gene: TRBJ1-6
V gene: TRBV19
D gene: .
CDR3 DNA: TGTGCCAGTAGTATTTGGGCAGAGGCGAATTCACCCCTCCACTTT
CDR3 protein: CASSIWAEANSPLHF

clone size: once
J gene: TRBJ1-1
V gene: TRBV15
D gene: .
CDR3 DNA: TGTGCCACGAGCAGAGATCCCCGACAGATTCTTGAAGCTTTCTTT
CDR3 protein: CATSRDPRQILEAFF

clone size: .
J gene: TRBJ1-6
V gene: TRBV7-9
D gene: .
CDR3 DNA: TGTGCCAGCAGCTTAGACAGGGTGGGGAATTCACCCCCCCACTTT
CDR3 protein: CASSLDRVGNSPPHF

clone size: few
J gene: TRBJ1-4
V gene: TRBV7-9
D gene: .
CDR3 DNA: TGTGCCAGCAGCTTCGGGCAGGGACGTGAAAAACTGTTTTTT
CDR3 protein: CASSFGQGREKLFF

clone size: once
J gene: TRBJ1-1
V gene: TRBV6-1
D gene: .
CDR3 DNA: TGTGCCAGCAATCTAGCGGGGCATCCTGAAGCTTTCTTT
CDR3 protein: CASNLAGHPEAFF

clone size: many
J gene: TRBJ2-2
V gene: TRBV12-3/TRBV12-4
D gene: .
CDR3 DNA: TGTGCCAGCAGTCCCAGACAGAACACCGGGGAGCTGTTTTTT
CDR3 protein: CASSPRQNTGELFF

clone size: many
J gene: TRBJ2-2
V gene: TRBV29-1
D gene: TRBD2
CDR3 DNA: TGCAGCGCCGGAGGAGGTGAGCGGGAGTTACAAGACACCGGGGAGCTGTTTTTT
CDR3 protein: CSAGGGERELQDTGELFF

clone size: .
J gene: TRBJ2-6
V gene: TRBV9
D gene: .
CDR3 DNA: TGTGCCAGCAGCCCTCAGGGGGCCAACGTCCTGACTTTC
CDR3 protein: CASSPQGANVLTF

clone size: .
J gene: TRBJ2-7
V gene: TRBV7-9
D gene: TRBD1
CDR3 DNA: TGTGCCAGCAGCGCCGTGGGACAGGGCAACGAGCAGTACTTC
CDR3 protein: CASSAVGQGNEQYF

clone size: many
J gene: TRBJ2-2
V gene: TRBV20-1
D gene: TRBD2
CDR3 DNA: TGCAGTGCAAACAGACTAGCGGGGTACACCGGGGAGCTGTTTTTT
CDR3 protein: CSANRLAGYTGELFF

clone size: .
J gene: TRBJ2-5
V gene: TRBV7-9
D gene: .
CDR3 DNA: TGTGCCAGCAGCCAGGAACCGGCGAGAGAGACCCAGTACTTC
CDR3 protein: CASSQEPARETQYF

clone size: .
J gene: TRBJ2-1
V gene: TRBV24-1
D gene: TRBD1
CDR3 DNA: TGTGCCACCAGTGATAGTGGACAGGGGCCCAGAGACAATGAGCAGTTCTTC
CDR3 protein: CATSDSGQGPRDNEQFF

clone size: many
J gene: TRBJ2-7
V gene: TRBV27
D gene: TRBD2
CDR3 DNA: TGTGCCAGCAGAGGACTAGCGGGAAGAGTCTACGAGCAGTACTTC
CDR3 protein: CASRGLAGRVYEQYF

clone size: many
J gene: TRBJ1-3
V gene: TRBV3-1
D gene: .
CDR3 DNA: TGTGCCAGCAGCCAGGGTGAGGCCATATATTTT
CDR3 protein: CASSQGEAIYF

clone size: few
J gene: TRBJ2-7
V gene: TRBV20-1
D gene: TRBD1
CDR3 DNA: TGCAGTGCTAGGGGGACAGCGTTGTCCTACGAGCAGTACTTC
CDR3 protein: CSARGTALSYEQYF

clone size: .
J gene: TRBJ1-3
V gene: TRBV29-1
D gene: TRBD1
CDR3 DNA: TGCAGCGTGTGGGACAGGGGCTCTGGAAACACCGTATATTTC
CDR3 protein: CSVWDRGSGNTVYF

clone size: many
J gene: TRBJ2-6
V gene: TRBV5-1
D gene: TRBD1
CDR3 DNA: TGCGCCAGCAGCTTACAGGGGGCTGGGGCCAACGTCCTGACTTTC
CDR3 protein: CASSLQGAGANVLTF

clone size: .
J gene: TRBJ2-1
V gene: TRBV7-6
D gene: TRBD1
CDR3 DNA: TGTGCCAGCAGCCCGACAGGGGGTCACAATGAGCAGTTCTTC
CDR3 protein: CASSPTGGHNEQFF

clone size: few
J gene: TRBJ2-1
V gene: TRBV7-6
D gene: TRBD1
CDR3 DNA: TGTGCCAGCAGCGCCCAGGGGGCCTATGAGCAGTTCTTC
CDR3 protein: CASSAQGAYEQFF

clone size: .
J gene: TRBJ2-1
V gene: TRBV10-3
D gene: TRBD2
CDR3 DNA: TGTGCCATCAGTGAGACTACACTAGCGGGAGCGGACAATGAGCAGTTCTTC
CDR3 protein: CAISETTLAGADNEQFF

clone size: .
J gene: TRBJ2-7
V gene: TRBV10-2
D gene: TRBD1
CDR3 DNA: TGCGCCAGCCGAAAAGACAGGGTCCGCTACGAGCAGTACTTC
CDR3 protein: CASRKDRVRYEQYF

clone size: .
J gene: TRBJ2-7
V gene: TRBV20-1
D gene: .
CDR3 DNA: TGCAGTGCTAGGCCAGACAACTCCTACGAGCAGTACTTC
CDR3 protein: CSARPDNSYEQYF

clone size: .
J gene: TRBJ2-7
V gene: TRBV2
D gene: .
CDR3 DNA: TGTGCCAGCACTCAAGGGACCCACGAGCAGTACTTC
CDR3 protein: CASTQGTHEQYF

clone size: .
J gene: TRBJ1-2
V gene: TRBV7-2
D gene: TRBD1
CDR3 DNA: TGTGCCAGCAGCCCAGACAGGGAATATGGCTACACCTTC
CDR3 protein: CASSPDREYGYTF

clone size: many
J gene: TRBJ2-7
V gene: TRBV20-1
D gene: TRBD2
CDR3 DNA: TGCAGTGCTAGGACTAGCGGGGTTTCCTACGAGCAGTACTTC
CDR3 protein: CSARTSGVSYEQYF

clone size: .
J gene: TRBJ2-5
V gene: TRBV20-1
D gene: .
CDR3 DNA: TGCAGTGCTAGAGAAGGGCGGCTAGAGACCCAGTACTTC
CDR3 protein: CSAREGRLETQYF

clone size: few
J gene: TRBJ1-1
V gene: TRBV20-1
D gene: .
CDR3 DNA: TGCAGTGCTAGTGCGGGGGCGGACAACACTGAAGCTTTCTTT
CDR3 protein: CSASAGADNTEAFF

clone size: .
J gene: TRBJ2-3
V gene: TRBV19
D gene: TRBD2
CDR3 DNA: TGTGCCAGTACTTGGACTAGCGGGGGCACAGATACGCAGTATTTT
CDR3 protein: CASTWTSGGTDTQYF

clone size: many
J gene: TRBJ2-7
V gene: TRBV5-1
D gene: TRBD1
CDR3 DNA: TGCGCCAGCAGACCGGGACAGGAAACCTACGAGCAGTACTTC
CDR3 protein: CASRPGQETYEQYF

clone size: .
J gene: TRBJ2-1
V gene: TRBV19
D gene: TRBD1
CDR3 DNA: TGTGCCAGTAGTATAGGGACAGGGGAATGGGATGAGCAGTTCTTC
CDR3 protein: CASSIGTGEWDEQFF

clone size: many
J gene: TRBJ2-7
V gene: TRBV3-1
D gene: TRBD1
CDR3 DNA: TGTGCCAGCAGCCAAGGGACAGGGCGCTACGAGCAGTACTTC
CDR3 protein: CASSQGTGRYEQYF

clone size: .
J gene: TRBJ1-1
V gene: TRBV29-1
D gene: TRBD1
CDR3 DNA: TGCAGCGTTGTAGGTCAGGGGGCGCTCACTGAAGCTTTCTTT
CDR3 protein: CSVVGQGALTEAFF

clone size: .
J gene: TRBJ1-6
V gene: TRBV10-1
D gene: .
CDR3 DNA: TGTGCCGGGGGGAGCTCCTATAATTCACCCCTCCACTTT
CDR3 protein: CAGGSSYNSPLHF

clone size: few
J gene: TRBJ2-7
V gene: TRBV2
D gene: .
CDR3 DNA: TGTGCCAGCAGTGAAGATCTAAGTATGGGGCAGTACTTC
CDR3 protein: CASSEDLSMGQYF

clone size: once
J gene: TRBJ2-3
V gene: TRBV7-2
D gene: .
CDR3 DNA: TGTGCCAGCAGCCCAAGGGGTGGGTCTTGGTATGATGCAGATACGCAGTATTTT
CDR3 protein: CASSPRGGSWYDADTQYF

clone size: many
J gene: TRBJ1-4
V gene: TRBV5-8
D gene: .
CDR3 DNA: TGTGCCAGCAGAGGGGGACGCAATGAAAAACTGTTTTTT
CDR3 protein: CASRGGRNEKLFF

clone size: once
J gene: TRBJ2-7
V gene: TRBV5-1
D gene: .
CDR3 DNA: TGTGCCACCAGCAGAGATCCTTCCCCTCATTACGAGCAGTACTTC
CDR3 protein: CATSRDPSPHYEQYF

clone size: .
J gene: TRBJ2-3
V gene: TRBV15
D gene: .
CDR3 DNA: TGTGCCACCAGCAGAGACGCGGCCTCAAGCACAGATACGCAGTATTTT
CDR3 protein: CATSRDAASSTDTQYF

clone size: many
J gene: TRBJ1-2
V gene: TRBV12-3/TRBV12-4
D gene: .
CDR3 DNA: TGTGCCAGCACCGACCGTTGGGCTCCGGGCTACACCTTC
CDR3 protein: CASTDRWAPGYTF

clone size: .
J gene: TRBJ2-7
V gene: TRBV6-1
D gene: .
CDR3 DNA: TGTGCCAGCAGAGAACAGGGAATCAACGAGCAGTACTTC
CDR3 protein: CASREQGINEQYF

clone size: .
J gene: TRBJ2-5
V gene: TRBV29-1
D gene: TRBD1
CDR3 DNA: TGCAGCGTTAGACAGGGGGGTGGAGAGACCCAGTACTTC
CDR3 protein: CSVRQGGGETQYF

clone size: few
J gene: TRBJ1-1
V gene: TRBV10-2
D gene: .
CDR3 DNA: TGCGCCAGCAAGGAAGGGAGTGCGAACACTGAAGCTTTCTTT
CDR3 protein: CASKEGSANTEAFF